Shown below are 3 T cell receptor beta chains from a single sample sequenced in a study of T cells in Graves' hyperthyroidism and ophthalmopathy. Regions amplified from RNA transcripts were the TCR beta CDR3 regions. The primer set for the first-round RT-PCR of the TCR CDR3 was HTBI. TCRdb ran MiXCR on the multiplex PCR reads and lists one entry per CDR3 protein. Of 300,000 or so distinct CDR3 sequences listed, 20% to 25% are singletons. Sequencing input: blood. The receptors derive from a woman between 50 and 59 years old with Graves' hyperthyroidism.

This chain connects TRBV19 to TRBJ2-2; the D is unclear. The V end lost 3 bases, the J end lost 0 bases, and 2 bases lay between the germline ends. The germline V gene encodes CDR1 LNHDA and CDR2 SQIVND (reference sequence). The CDR3 totals 13 residues. The DNA for the CDR3 is TGTGCCAGTAGTATCCCGAACACCGGGGAGCTGTTTTTT. Residues: CASSIPNTGELFF.

V is TRBV2 and J is TRBJ1-1; 9 nucleotides match TRBD1. CDR1 SNHLY and CDR2 FYNNEI come from the germline V gene. V lost 6 bases, J lost 7 bases, and 6 bases stayed unmatched. CDR3 length: 13 amino acids. The CDR3 DNA follows: TGTGCCAGCAGCCTTGACAGGGGGGGTGAAGCTTTCTTT. This translates into CASSLDRGGEAFF. The full variable domain, in which reference TRBV2 and TRBJ1-1 provide the parts outside the CDR3, is EPEVTQTPSHQVTQMGQEVILRCVPISNHLYFYWYRQILGQKVEFLVSFYNNEISEKSEIFDDQFSVERPDGSNFTLKIRSTKLEDSAMYFCASSLDRGGEAFFGQGTRLTVV.

About this clonotype: A much larger clone sits a single nucleotide away, making a read error possible. The CDR3 sequence is CASRQSGDNEKLFF. DNA for the CDR3: TGTGCCAGCAGGCAGAGTGGGGATAATGAAAAACTGTTTTTT. V and J are TRBV6-4 and TRBJ1-4; D not resolved. Germline values: CDR1 MRHNA, CDR2 SNTAGT. This CDR3 has 14 amino acids. V was shortened by 6 bases and J by 4 bases, with 12 bases between the two germline ends.